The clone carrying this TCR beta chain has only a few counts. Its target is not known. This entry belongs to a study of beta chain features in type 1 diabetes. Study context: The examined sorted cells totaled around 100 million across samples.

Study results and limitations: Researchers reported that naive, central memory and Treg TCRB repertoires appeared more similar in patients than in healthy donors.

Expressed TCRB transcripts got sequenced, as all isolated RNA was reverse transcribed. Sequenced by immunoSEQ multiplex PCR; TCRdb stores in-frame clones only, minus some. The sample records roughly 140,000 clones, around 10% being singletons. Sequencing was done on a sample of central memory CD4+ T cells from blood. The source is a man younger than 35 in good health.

Here the CDR3 reads CASSRDPERGTQYF. Here the CDR3 DNA reads TGCGCCAGCAGCCGGGACCCCGAGAGAGGTACGCAGTATTTT. The chain has TRBV4-1 and TRBJ2-3; D could derive from TRBD1 or TRBD2 (5 bases each). Germline V gene data show CDR1 as MGHRA and CDR2 as YSYEKL. V shed 4 bases and J shed 8 bases, with 16 bases lying between them. There are 14 residues in the CDR3.